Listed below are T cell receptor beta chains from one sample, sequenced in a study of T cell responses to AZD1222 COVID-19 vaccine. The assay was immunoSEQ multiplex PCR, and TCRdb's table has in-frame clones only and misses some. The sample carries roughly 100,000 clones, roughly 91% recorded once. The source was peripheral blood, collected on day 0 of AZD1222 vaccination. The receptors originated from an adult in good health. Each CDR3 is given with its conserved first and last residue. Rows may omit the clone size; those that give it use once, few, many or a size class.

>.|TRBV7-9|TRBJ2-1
CASSRTGVNEQFF
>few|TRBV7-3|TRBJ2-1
CASSPRTSGIPEQFF
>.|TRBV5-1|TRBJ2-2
CASESSGRVTGELFF
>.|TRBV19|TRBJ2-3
CATSARVAGADTQYF
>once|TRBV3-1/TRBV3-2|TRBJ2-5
CASSQEEISGRSETQYF
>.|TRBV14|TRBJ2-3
CASSQVERDDTDTQYF
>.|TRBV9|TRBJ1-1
CASSQRAGGTEAFF
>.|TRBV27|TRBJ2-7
CASSFLDSYPYEQYF
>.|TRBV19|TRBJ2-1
CASSIVSSRDNEQFF
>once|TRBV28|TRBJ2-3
CASSLYVHPRGGSTDTQYF
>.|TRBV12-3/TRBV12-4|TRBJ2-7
CASSRTGAYEQYF
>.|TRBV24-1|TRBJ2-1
CATSDGTSGIYNEQFF
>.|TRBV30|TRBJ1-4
CAWDRGPTKKLFF
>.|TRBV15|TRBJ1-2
CATSPGQSGVSGYTF
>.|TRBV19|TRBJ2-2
CATLPRLNTGELFF
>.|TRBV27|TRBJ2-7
CASSFPGTGEKQYF
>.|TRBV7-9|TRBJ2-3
CASSWDRGGTDTQYF
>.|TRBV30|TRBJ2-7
CAWRPGGYEQYF
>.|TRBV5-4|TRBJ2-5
CASSSPGLPETQYF
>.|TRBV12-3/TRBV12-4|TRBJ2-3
CASTPRSTDTQYF
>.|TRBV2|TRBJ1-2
CASRHEATVNYGYTF
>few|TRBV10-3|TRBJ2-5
CAISEAHRLGQETQYF
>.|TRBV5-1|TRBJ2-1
CASSLARGRNYNEQFF
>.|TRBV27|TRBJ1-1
CASSLTLNTEAFF
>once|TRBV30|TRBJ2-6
CAWSGGSWANVLTF
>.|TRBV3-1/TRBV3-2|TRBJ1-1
CASSPSGGDRNTEAFF
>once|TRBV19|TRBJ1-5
CASNNPGGVYNQPQHF
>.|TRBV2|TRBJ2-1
CASMRDIWDNEQFF
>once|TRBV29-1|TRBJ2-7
CSVDLQGLGSYEQYF
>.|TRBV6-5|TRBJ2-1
CASRGRETEQFF
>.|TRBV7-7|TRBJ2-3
CASSLGAGTDTQYF
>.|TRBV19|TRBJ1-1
CACSTGGENTEAFF
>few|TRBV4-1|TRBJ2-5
CASSQDLLGRGEETQYF
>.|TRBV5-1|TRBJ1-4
CASSGRRQGNWEKLFF
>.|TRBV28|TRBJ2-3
CASSLFLGGLPLTDTQYF
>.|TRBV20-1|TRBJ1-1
CSARQGARAFF
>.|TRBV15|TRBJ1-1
CATSRAGQGTPFF
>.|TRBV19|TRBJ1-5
CASSSPTRGYSNQPQHF
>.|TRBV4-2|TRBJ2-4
CASSQDSGTGGSRANIQYF
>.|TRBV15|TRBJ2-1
CATRKGREGYNEQFF
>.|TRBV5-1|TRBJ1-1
CASSLGRTEAFF
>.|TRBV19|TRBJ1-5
CASRATVSNQPQHF
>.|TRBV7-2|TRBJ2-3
CASSSWDAQYF
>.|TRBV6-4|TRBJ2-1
CASSSGTSGSHEQFF
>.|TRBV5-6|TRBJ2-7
CASSRGLAGGPQNEQYF
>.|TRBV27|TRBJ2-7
CASSLLRGSGEQYF
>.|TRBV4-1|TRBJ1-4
CASSQVGQGGEKLFF
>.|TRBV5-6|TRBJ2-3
CASSLRTSAPSTDTQYF
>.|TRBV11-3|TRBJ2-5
CASSLGVSAETQYF
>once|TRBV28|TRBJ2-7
CASSLESSGYYEQYF
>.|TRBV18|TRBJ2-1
CASSGGLDNNEQFF
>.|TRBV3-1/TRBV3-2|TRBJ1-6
CASRGQGNSPLHF
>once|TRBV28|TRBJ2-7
CASSLRGREQYF
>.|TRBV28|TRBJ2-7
CASSSTYEQYF
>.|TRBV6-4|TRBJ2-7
CASSDSKPAGSSYEQYF
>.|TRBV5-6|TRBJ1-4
CASSLVGGRSEKLFF
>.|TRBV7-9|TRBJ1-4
CASRSPGMANEKLFF
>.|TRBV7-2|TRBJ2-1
CASSLASGFGEQFF
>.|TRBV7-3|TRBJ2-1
CASSLTSGISYNEQFF